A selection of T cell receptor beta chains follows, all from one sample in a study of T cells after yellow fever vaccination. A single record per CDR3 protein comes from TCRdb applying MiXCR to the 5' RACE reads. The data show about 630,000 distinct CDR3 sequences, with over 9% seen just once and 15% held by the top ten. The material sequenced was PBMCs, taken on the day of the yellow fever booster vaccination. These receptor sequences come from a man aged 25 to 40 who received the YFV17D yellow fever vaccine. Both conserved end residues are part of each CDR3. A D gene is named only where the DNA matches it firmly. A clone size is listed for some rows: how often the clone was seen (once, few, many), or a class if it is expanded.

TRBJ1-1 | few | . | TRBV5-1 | TGCGCCAGCAGCTTGTGGGGCATGAACACTGAAGCTTTCTTT | CASSLWGMNTEAFF
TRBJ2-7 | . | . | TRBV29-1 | TGCAGCGTTGAGGTTGGCTACGAGCAGTACTTC | CSVEVGYEQYF
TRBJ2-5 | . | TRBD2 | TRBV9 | TGTGCCAGCAGCGTAGCTGAGGGAGGGCGAGAGACCCAGTACTTC | CASSVAEGGRETQYF
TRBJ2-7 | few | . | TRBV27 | TGTGCCAGCAGTCGATATAGGGCTGTGGAGCAGTACTTC | CASSRYRAVEQYF
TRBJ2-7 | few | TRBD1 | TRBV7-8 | TGTGCCAGCAGCCCTCAGGCGGTGACAGGGAGTGACGAGCAGTACTTC | CASSPQAVTGSDEQYF
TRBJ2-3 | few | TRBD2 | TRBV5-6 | TGTGCCAGCAGCCCCCGACTAGCGGGAGTGGGAGATACGCAGTATTTT | CASSPRLAGVGDTQYF
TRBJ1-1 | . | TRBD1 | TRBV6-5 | TGTGCCAGCAGTTTTCGGACAGGAACGAACACTGAAGCTTTCTTT | CASSFRTGTNTEAFF
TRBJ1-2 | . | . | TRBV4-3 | TGCGCCAGCAGCCAAGATCTGGCTCTCTATGGCTACACCTTC | CASSQDLALYGYTF
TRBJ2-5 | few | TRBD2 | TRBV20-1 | TGCAGTGCTAGAGGCCTAGCGGGAGGGCCCCCAGAGACCCAGTACTTC | CSARGLAGGPPETQYF
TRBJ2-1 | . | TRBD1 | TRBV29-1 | TGCAGCGGCGAGGCGAGGGGGCAACTCCATGAGCAGTTCTTC | CSGEARGQLHEQFF
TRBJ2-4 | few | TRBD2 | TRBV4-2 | TGTGCCAGCAGCCAAGACTGGGAGGCGGGAGGGCAGTACATTCAGTACTTC | CASSQDWEAGGQYIQYF
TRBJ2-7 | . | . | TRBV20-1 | TGCAGTGCTAGGTCTGACAGCTACGAGCAGTACTTC | CSARSDSYEQYF
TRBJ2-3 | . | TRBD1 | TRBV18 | TGTGCCAGCTCTCACCGGGACAGCCGCACAGATACGCAGTATTTT | CASSHRDSRTDTQYF
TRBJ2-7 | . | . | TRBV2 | TGTGCCAGCAGTAACAGGGTCTCATCGGACGAGCAGTACTTC | CASSNRVSSDEQYF
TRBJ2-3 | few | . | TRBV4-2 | TGTGCCAGCAGCCAGGAGGTGGGGGGAGCAGGCACAGATACGCAGTATTTT | CASSQEVGGAGTDTQYF
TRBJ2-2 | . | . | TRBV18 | TGTGCCAGCTCACCACTGCGGGACACCGGGGAGCTGTTTTTT | CASSPLRDTGELFF
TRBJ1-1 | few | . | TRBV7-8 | TGTGCCAGCAGCCTCTACGGGTATTCTGAAGCTTTCTTT | CASSLYGYSEAFF
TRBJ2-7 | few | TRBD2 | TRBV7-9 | TGTGCCAGCGTCCTAGCGGGAGGTTACGAGCAGTACTTC | CASVLAGGYEQYF
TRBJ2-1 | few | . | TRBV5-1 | TGCGCCAGCAGCTTGGAGGGGACCACCATCCATGAGCAGTTCTTC | CASSLEGTTIHEQFF
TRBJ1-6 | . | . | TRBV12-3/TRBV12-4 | TGTGCCAGCAGTTTATCCACTGCCCCGGGACCCCTCCACTTT | CASSLSTAPGPLHF
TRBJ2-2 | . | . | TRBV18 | TGTGCCAGCTCACCAGGGACGGAGGGCACCGGGGAGCTGTTTTTT | CASSPGTEGTGELFF